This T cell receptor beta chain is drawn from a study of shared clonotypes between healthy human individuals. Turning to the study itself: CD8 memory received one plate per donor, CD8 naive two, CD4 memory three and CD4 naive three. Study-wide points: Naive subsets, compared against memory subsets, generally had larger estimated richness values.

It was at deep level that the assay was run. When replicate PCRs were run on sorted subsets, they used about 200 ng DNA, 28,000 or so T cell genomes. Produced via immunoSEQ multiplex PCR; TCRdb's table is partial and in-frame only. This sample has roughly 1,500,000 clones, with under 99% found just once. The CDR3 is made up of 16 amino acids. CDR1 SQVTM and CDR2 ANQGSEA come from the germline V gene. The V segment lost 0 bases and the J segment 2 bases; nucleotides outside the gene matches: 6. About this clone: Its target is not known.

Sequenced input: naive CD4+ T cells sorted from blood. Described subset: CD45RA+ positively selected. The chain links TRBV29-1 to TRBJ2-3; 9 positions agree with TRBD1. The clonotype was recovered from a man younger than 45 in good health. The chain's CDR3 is CSVEDPRTGVTDTQYF. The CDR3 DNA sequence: TGCAGCGTTGAAGATCCAAGGACAGGGGTCACAGATACGCAGTATTTT.